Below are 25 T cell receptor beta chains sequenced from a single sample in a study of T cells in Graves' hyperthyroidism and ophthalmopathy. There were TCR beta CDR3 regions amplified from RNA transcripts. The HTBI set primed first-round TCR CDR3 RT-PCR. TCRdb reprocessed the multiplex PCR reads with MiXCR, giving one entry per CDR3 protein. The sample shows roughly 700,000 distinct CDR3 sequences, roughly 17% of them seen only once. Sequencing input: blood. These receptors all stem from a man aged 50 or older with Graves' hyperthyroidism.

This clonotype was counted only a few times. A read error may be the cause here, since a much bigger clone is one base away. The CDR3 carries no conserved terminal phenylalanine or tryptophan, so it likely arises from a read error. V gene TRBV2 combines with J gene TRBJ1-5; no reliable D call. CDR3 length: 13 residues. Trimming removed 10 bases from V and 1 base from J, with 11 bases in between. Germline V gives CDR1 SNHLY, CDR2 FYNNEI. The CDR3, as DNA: TGTGCCACGGAGAAATTGAGCAATCAGCCCCAGCATCTT. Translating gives CATEKLSNQPQHL.

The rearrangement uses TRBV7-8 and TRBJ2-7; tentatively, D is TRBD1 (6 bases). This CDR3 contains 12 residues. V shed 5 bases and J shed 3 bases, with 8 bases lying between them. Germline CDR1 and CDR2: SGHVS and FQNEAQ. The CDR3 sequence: CASSMDSYEQYF. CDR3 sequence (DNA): TGTGCCAGCAGCATGGACAGCTACGAGCAGTACTTC.

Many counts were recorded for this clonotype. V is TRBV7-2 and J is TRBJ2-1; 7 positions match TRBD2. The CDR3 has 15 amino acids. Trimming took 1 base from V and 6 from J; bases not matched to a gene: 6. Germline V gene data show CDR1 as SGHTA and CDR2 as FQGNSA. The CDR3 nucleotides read TGTGCCAGCAGCTTAGGGCTAGCGGTAGTCAATGAGCAGTTCTTC. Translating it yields CASSLGLAVVNEQFF.

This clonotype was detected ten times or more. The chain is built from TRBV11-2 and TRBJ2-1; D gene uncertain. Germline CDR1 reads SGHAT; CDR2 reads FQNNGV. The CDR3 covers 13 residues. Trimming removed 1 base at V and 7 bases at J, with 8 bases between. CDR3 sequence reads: CASSLVLSNEQFF. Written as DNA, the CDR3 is TGTGCCAGCAGCTTAGTATTAAGTAATGAGCAGTTCTTC.

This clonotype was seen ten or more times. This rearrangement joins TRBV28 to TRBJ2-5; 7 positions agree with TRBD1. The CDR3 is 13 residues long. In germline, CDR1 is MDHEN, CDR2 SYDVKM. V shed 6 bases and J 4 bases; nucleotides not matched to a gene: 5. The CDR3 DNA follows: TGTGCCAGCAGAAGACAGGGTTCAGAGACCCAGTACTTC. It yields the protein CASRRQGSETQYF.

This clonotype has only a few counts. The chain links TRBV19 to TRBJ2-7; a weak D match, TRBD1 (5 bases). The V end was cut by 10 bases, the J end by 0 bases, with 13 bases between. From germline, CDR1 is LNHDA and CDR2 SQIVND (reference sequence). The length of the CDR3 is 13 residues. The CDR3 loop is CATKGRSSYEQYF. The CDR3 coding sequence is TGTGCCACCAAGGGGCGTTCCTCCTACGAGCAGTACTTC.

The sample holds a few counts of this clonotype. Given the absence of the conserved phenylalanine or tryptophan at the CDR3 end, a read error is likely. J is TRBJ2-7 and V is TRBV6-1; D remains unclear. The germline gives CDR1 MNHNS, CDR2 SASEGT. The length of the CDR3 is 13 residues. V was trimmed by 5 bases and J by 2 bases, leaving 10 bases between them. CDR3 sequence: CASSKDGTYEQYL. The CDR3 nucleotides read TGTGCCAGCAGTAAGGACGGAACCTACGAGCAGTACCTC.

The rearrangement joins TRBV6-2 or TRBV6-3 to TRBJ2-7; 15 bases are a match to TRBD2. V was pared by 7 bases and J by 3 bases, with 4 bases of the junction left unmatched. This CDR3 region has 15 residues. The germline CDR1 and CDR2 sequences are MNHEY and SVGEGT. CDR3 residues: CASMGLAGGRYEQYF. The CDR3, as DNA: TGTGCCAGCATGGGACTAGCGGGAGGCCGCTACGAGCAGTACTTC.

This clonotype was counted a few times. The CDR3 DNA reads as TGTGCCAGCAGTTCCTCCGGGACAGACTTTTATAATTCACCCCTCCACTTT. Protein product: CASSSSGTDFYNSPLHF. This chain uses TRBV12-3 or TRBV12-4 with TRBJ1-6; TRBD1 matches at 7 bases. This CDR3 comprises 17 residues. Losses at the gene ends were 4 bases for V and 4 bases for J; bases not matched to a gene: 10.

The CDR3 DNA reads as TGTGCCAGTAGCTTCCCCAAGGGGGCCTGGATATATAGCAATCAGCCCCAGCATTTT. This gives the protein CASSFPKGAWIYSNQPQHF. The rearrangement links TRBV19 to TRBJ1-5; 7 nucleotides match TRBD1. Germline-derived CDR1 and CDR2 are LNHDA and SQIVND (reference sequence). Trimming at V came to 6 bases and at J to 0 bases, leaving 17 bases not matched to a gene. The CDR3 extends over 19 amino acids.

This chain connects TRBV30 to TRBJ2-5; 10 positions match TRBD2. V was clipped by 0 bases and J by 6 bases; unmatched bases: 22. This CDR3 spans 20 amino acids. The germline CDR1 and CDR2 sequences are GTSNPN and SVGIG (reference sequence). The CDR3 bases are TGTGCCTGGAGTGTACTAAGGGCTAGCGGGAGTTTAATGCCTCTGAAGACCCAGTACTTC. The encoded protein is CAWSVLRASGSLMPLKTQYF.

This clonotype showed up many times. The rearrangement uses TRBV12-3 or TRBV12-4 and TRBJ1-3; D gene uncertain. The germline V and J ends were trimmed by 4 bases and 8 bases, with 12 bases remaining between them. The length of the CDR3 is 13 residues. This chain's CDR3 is CASSSTLRYTIYF. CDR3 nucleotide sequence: TGTGCCAGCAGTTCGACTCTTAGATACACCATATATTTT.

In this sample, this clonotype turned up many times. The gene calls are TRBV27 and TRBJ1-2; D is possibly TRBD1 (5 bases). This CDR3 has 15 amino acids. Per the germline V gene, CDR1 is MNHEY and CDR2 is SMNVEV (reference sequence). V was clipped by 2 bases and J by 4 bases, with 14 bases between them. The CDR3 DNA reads TGTGCCAGCAGTTTAACAATTACGGGGGGCTATGGCTACACCTTC. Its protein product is CASSLTITGGYGYTF.

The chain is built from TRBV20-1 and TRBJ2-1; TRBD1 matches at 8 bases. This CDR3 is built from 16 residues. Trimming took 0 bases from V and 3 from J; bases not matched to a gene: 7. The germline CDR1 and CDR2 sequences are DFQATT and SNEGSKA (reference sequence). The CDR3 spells CSARDRARGLYNEQFF. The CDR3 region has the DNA TGCAGTGCTAGAGATAGGGCCAGGGGGCTCTACAATGAGCAGTTCTTC.

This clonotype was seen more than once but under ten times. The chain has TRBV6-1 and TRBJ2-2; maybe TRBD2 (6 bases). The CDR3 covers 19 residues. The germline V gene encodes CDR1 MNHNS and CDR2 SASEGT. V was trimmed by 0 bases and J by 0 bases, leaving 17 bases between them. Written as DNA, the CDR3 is TGTGCCAGCAGTGAAGCCGAGGGACTTATTTACGCGAACACCGGGGAGCTGTTTTTT. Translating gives CASSEAEGLIYANTGELFF.

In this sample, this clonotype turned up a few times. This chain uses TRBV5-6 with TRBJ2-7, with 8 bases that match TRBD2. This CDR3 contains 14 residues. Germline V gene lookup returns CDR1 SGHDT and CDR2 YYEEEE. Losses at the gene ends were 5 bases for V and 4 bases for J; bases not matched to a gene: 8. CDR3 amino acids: CASSLGAGDYEQYF. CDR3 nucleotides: TGTGCCAGCAGTCTTGGAGCGGGAGATTACGAGCAGTACTTC.

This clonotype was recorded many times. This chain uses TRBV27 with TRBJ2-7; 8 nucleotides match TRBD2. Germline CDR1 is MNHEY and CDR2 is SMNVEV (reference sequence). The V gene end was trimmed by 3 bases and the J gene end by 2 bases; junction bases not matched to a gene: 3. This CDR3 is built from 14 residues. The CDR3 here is CASSFGGGAYEQYF. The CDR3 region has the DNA TGTGCCAGCAGTTTCGGGGGGGGCGCCTACGAGCAGTACTTC.

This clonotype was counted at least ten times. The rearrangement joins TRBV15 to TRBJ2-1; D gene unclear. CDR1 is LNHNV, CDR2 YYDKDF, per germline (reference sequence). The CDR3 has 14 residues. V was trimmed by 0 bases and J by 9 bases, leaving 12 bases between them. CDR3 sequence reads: CATSRDRGMAEQFF. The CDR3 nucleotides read TGTGCCACCAGCAGAGATAGAGGTATGGCTGAGCAGTTCTTC.

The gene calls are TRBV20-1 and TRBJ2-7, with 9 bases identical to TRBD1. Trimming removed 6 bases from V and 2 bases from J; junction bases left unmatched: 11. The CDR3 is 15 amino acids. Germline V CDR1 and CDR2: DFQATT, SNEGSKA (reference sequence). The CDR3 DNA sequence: TGCAGTGCAGAACCCCGGACAGGGGCAACCTACGAGCAGTACTTC. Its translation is CSAEPRTGATYEQYF.

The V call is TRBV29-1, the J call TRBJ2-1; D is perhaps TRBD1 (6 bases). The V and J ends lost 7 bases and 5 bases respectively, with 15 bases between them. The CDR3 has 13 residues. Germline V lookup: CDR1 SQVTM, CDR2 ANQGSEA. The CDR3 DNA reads TGCAGCGCAGACCTTACAGGGAACAATGAGCAGTTCTTC. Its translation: CSADLTGNNEQFF.

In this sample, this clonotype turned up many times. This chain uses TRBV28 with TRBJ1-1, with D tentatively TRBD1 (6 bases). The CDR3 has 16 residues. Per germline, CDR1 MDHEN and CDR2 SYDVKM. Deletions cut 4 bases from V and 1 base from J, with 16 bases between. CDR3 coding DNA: TGTGCCAGCAGTTCGTTAACAGGGTCTAGGAACACTGAAGCTTTCTTT. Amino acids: CASSSLTGSRNTEAFF.

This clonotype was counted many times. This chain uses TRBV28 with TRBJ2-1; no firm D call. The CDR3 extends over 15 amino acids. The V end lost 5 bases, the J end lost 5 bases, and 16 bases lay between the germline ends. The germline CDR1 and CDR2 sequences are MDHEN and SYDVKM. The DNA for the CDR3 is TGTGCCAGCAGTCTAACACCGTATCCAAACAATGAGCAGTTCTTC. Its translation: CASSLTPYPNNEQFF.

The chain's CDR3 is CASSPVAGGTYEQYF. For the CDR3, the DNA is TGTGCCAGCAGCCCCGTAGCGGGAGGTACCTACGAGCAGTACTTC. The chain has TRBV7-3 and TRBJ2-7; 10 bases agree with TRBD2. This CDR3 is 15 amino acids long. Germline lookup yields CDR1 SGHTA and CDR2 FQGTGA. Trimming at V came to 5 bases and at J to 2 bases, leaving 6 bases not matched to a gene.

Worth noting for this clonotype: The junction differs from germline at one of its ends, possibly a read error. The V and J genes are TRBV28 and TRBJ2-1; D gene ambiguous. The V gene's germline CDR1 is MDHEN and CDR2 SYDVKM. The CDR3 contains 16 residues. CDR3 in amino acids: CATSPQPERADNEQFF. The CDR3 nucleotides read TGTGCCACCAGTCCGCAACCCGAACGCGCGGACAATGAGCAGTTCTTC.

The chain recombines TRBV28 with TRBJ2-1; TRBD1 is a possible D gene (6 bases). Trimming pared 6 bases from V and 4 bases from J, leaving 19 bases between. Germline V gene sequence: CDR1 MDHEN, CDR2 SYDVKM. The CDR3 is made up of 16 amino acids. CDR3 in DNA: TGTGCCAGCAGCCCTACCGACAGGCCGGTTTACAATGAGCAGTTCTTC. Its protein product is CASSPTDRPVYNEQFF.